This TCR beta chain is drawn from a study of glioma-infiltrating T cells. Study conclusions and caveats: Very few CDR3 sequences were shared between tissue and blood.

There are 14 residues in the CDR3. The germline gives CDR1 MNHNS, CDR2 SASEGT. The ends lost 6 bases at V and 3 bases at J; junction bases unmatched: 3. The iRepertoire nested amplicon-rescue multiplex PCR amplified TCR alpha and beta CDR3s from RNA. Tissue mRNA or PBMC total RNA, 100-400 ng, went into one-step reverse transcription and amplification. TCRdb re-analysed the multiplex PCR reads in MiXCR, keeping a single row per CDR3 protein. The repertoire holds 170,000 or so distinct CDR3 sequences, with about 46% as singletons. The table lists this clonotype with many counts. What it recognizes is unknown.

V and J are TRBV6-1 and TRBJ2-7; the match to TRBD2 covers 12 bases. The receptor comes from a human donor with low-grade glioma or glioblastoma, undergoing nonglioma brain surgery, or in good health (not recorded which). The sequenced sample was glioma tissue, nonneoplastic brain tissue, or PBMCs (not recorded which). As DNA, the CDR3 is TGTGCCAGCAGCTTGACTAGCGGGAGCTACGAGCAGTACTTC. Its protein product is CASSLTSGSYEQYF.